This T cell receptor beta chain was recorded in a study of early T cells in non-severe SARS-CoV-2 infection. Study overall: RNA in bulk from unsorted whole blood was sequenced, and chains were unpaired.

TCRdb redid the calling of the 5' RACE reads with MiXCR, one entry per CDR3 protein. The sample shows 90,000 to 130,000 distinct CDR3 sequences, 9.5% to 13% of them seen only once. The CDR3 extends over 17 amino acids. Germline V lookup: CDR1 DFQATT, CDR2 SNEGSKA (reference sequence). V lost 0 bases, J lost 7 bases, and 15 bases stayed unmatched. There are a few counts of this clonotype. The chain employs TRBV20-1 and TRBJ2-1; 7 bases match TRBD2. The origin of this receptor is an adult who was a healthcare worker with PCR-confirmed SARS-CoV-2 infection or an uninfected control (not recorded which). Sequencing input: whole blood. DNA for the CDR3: TGCAGTGCTAGAGATGGGGTAAGCGGGATATTGAGGAATGAGCAGTTCTTC. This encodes CSARDGVSGILRNEQFF.